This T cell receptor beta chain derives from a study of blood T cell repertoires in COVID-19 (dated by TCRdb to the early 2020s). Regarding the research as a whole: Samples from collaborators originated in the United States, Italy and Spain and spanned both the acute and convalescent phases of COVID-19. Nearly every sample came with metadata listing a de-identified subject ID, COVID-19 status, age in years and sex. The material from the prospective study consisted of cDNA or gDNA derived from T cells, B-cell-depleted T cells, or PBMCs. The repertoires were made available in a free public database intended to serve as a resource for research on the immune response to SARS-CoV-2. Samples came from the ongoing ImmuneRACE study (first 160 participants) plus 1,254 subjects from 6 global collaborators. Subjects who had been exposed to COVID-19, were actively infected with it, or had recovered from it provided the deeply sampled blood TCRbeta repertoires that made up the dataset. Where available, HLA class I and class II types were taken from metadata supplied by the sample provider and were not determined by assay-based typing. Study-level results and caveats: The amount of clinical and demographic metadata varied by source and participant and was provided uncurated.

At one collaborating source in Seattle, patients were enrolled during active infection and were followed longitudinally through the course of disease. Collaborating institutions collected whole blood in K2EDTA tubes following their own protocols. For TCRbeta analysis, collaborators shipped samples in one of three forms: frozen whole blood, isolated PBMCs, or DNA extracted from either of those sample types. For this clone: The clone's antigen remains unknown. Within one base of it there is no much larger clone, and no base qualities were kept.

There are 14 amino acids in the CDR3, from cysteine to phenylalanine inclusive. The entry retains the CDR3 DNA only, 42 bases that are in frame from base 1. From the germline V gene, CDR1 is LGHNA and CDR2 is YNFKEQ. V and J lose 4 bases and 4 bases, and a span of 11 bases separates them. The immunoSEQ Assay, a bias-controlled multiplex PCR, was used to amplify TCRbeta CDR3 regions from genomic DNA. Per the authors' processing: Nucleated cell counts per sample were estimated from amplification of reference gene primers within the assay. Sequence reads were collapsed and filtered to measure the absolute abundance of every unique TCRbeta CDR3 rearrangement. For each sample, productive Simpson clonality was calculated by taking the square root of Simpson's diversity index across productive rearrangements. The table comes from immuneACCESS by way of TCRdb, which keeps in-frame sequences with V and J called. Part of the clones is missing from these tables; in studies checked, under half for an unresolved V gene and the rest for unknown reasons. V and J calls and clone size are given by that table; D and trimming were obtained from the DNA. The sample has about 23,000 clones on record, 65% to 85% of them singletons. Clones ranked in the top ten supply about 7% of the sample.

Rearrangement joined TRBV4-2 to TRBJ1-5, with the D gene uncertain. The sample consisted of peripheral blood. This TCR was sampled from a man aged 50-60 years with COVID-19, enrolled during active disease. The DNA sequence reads TGTGCCAGCAGCCCAATCGGGTTAAATCAGCCCCAGCATTTT. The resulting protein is CASSPIGLNQPQHF.